Listed below are T cell receptor beta chains from one sample, sequenced in a study of blood T cell repertoires in COVID-19. Assay used: immunoSEQ multiplex PCR; TCRdb lists only in-frame clones, some missing. Among about 200,000 clones listed, 85% were seen once. The specimen was PBMCs or T cells enriched from blood (not recorded which). The receptors stem from a man between 35 and 55 years old who had recovered from COVID-19. Each CDR3 is given with its conserved first and last residue. Clone size, where shown, is once, few, many, or a class for clones that have expanded.

V | size | CDR3
TRBV10-2 | NA | CASSESRLLAGGYEQYF
TRBV4-2 | NA | CASSPEGGSNQPQHF
TRBV28 | NA | CASSFDRNSGNTIYF
TRBV23-1 | few | CASSQLSRTAEDGYTF
TRBV11-2 | NA | CASSFQGAYNEQFF
TRBV5-1 | NA | CASSLAGLADTGELFF
TRBV30 | NA | CAWTEVVGVDEQFF
TRBV24-1 | NA | CATSDQGQGNGYTF
TRBV7-3 | NA | CASSSGHSNTEAFF
TRBV29-1 | few | CSVAGLAGATGELFF
TRBV14 | NA | CASSLHRFYEQYF
TRBV5-1 | once | CASSPGTGYGYTF
TRBV6-6 | NA | CASSPGGAYNSPLHF
TRBV5-5 | once | CASSLVWARDTEAFF
TRBV28 | NA | CASRPPLGGEVYEQYF
TRBV23-1 | NA | CASSQSPRDRNTEAFF
TRBV5-1 | NA | CASNQGTDTDTQYF
TRBV10-3 | NA | CAISGTKGIYGYTF
TRBV15 | few | CATSSPSGLAGGGEFF
TRBV7-3 | NA | CASSLAGGSYEQYF
TRBV7-3 | NA | CASSKQGTDTQYF
TRBV25-1 | NA | CASGQNTEAFF
TRBV23-1 | NA | CASSPSLGYEQYF
TRBV5-1 | once | CASSSGQGRYEQFF
TRBV7-9 | once | CASSLSGFGYTF
TRBV7-9 | NA | CASSWTGEGSGANVLTF
TRBV7-6 | NA | CASSLRIPGQGSYNEQFF
TRBV19 | NA | CASSTTLGLAIQETQYF
TRBV20-1 | NA | CSATLSTEAFF
TRBV27 | NA | CASSPPFGRTFYEQYF
TRBV28 | NA | CASSLGTPRQPQHF
TRBV7-3 | NA | CASSKTSGWGDTQYF
TRBV3-1/TRBV3-2 | NA | CASSATGTGATVQYF
TRBV25-1 | NA | CASSGGGNQPQHF
TRBV9 | NA | CASTSGIISTDTQYF
TRBV4-2 | NA | CASSQANTRYSYEQYF
TRBV28 | NA | CASSPAPGTGFTDTQYF
TRBV7-9 | NA | CASSLGQAGGYTF
TRBV18 | NA | CASSPSTGDMDNQPQHF
TRBV5-1 | NA | CASSFATGPMNTEAFF
TRBV7-9 | NA | CASSLSAGVKETQYF
TRBV18 | NA | CASSPGAGGTNEQYF